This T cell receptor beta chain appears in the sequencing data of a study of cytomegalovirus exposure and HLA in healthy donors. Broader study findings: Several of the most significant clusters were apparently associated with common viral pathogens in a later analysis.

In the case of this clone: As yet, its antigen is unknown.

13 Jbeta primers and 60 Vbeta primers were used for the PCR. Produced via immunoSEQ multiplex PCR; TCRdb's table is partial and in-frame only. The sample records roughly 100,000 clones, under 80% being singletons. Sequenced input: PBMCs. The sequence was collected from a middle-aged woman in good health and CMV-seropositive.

In DNA form, the CDR3 reads TGTGCCAGCAGCCCCGACGGAGGTAACTATGGCTACACCTTC. Protein sequence: CASSPDGGNYGYTF. The genes are TRBV5-4 and TRBJ1-2; D uncertain. The CDR3 is 14 amino acids. Trimming took 4 bases from V and 1 from J, leaving 11 bases between them. Germline V gives CDR1 SGHNT, CDR2 YYREEE (reference sequence). Supplemented by reference TRBV5-4 and TRBJ1-2, the full variable domain reads ETGVTQSPTHLIKTRGQQVTLRCSSQSGHNTVSWYQQALGQGPQFIFQYYREEENGRGNFPPRFSGLQFPNYSSELNVNALELDDSALYLCASSPDGGNYGYTFGSGTRLTVV.